These T cell receptor beta chains were read from a single sample in a study of T cells after yellow fever vaccination. From the 5' RACE reads, TCRdb called clonotypes with MiXCR, one entry per CDR3 protein. The repertoire holds 500,000 to 650,000 distinct CDR3 sequences, approximately 16% seen once, with 17% in the top ten. This specimen was PBMCs, taken about 5 days after the first yellow fever vaccination. The receptors here all came from a man aged 18 to 29 who received the YFV17D yellow fever vaccine. Both conserved end residues are trimmed from each CDR3. Size is omitted from some rows. Given values are once, few, many or a class for expanded clones.

NA TRBJ2-3 TRBV18 ASSPSGGDPLTDTQY
few TRBJ2-7 TRBV20-1 SASLGAEQY
many TRBJ1-1 TRBV4-3 ASSHFRTGTAEAF
NA TRBJ2-7 TRBV10-3 ASGVGAYEQY
NA TRBJ1-3 TRBV5-1 ASSFLDGGSGSGNTIY
NA TRBJ2-3 TRBV6-6 ATRATDTQY
many TRBJ2-1 TRBV6-5 ASNDPYNEQF
NA TRBJ2-1 TRBV6-2/TRBV6-3 ASGGAFSYNEQF
NA TRBJ2-3 TRBV4-3 ASRQDPGLAGVDTQY
NA TRBJ1-1 TRBV11-2 ASSPWGGVNSEAF
once TRBJ2-2 TRBV6-1 ASTTGSGRTGELF
few TRBJ1-1 TRBV29-1 SVRKGGPIEAF
few TRBJ2-5 TRBV20-1 SASGETQY
NA TRBJ1-1 TRBV27 ASRNTGPNTEAF